This T cell receptor beta chain was captured by sequencing in a study of shared clonotypes between healthy human individuals. Germline loops: CDR1 MNHEY, CDR2 SMNVEV (reference sequence). The CDR3 length is 18 residues. The ends lost 4 bases at V and 0 bases at J; junction bases unmatched: 11. Here immunoSEQ multiplex PCR was the method, and the copy in TCRdb shows in-frame clones only, minus some. The sample consists of roughly 1.5 million clones, nearly 99% of them appearing once. The chain couples TRBV27 to TRBJ2-3; 9 bases are shared with TRBD2. The sequencing sample was made of naive CD4+ T cells sorted from blood. Specified subset: CD45RA+ positively selected. The sequence was collected from a man aged 25 to 45 in good health. As DNA, the CDR3 is TGTGCCAGCAGTTCTAGACCAAGGACTAGCGAAAGCACAGATACGCAGTATTTT. Residues: CASSSRPRTSESTDTQYF.